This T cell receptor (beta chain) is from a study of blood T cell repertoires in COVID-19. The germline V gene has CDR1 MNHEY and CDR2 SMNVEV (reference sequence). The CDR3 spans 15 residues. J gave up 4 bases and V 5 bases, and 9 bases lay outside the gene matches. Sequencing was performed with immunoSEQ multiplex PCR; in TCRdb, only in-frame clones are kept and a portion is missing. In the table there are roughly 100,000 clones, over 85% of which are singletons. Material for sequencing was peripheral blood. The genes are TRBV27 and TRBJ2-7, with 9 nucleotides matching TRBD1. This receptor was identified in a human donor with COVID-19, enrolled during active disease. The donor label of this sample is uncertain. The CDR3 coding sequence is TGTGCCAGCAGTCCTAACAGGGGGCCCCCTTACGAGCAGTACTTC. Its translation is CASSPNRGPPYEQYF.